This T cell receptor (beta chain) was sequenced in a study of blood T cells in healthy people across ages. For the second PCR, which ran for about 7 to 11 cycles, a sample-barcoded 5' primer and a J-beta primer mix were used. TCRdb redid the calling of the 5' RACE reads with MiXCR, one entry per CDR3 protein. The data contain 630,000 or so distinct CDR3 sequences, 32% of them singletons. At least ten counts were recorded for this clonotype. V dropped 4 bases and J dropped 3; count of bases not matched to a gene: 12. Germline V CDR1 and CDR2: SGDLS, YYNGEE. CDR3 length: 16 residues. V and J are TRBV9 and TRBJ2-5; 7 bases match TRBD1. The source of this sequence is an elderly woman in good health. Sequencing was done on a sample of blood. The CDR3 DNA reads as TGTGCCAGCAGCACCCGAAGACCAGGGGGAAAAGAGACCCAGTACTTC. This encodes CASSTRRPGGKETQYF.